This section outlines one TCR beta chain sequence together with its context. The data stem from a study of blood T cell repertoires in COVID-19. Overall study: Sources were T cells, B-cell-depleted T cells, or PBMCs; the material itself was cDNA or gDNA.

In the study's own analysis: Reference gene primer amplification gave estimated nucleated cell counts. Sequencing was performed with immunoSEQ multiplex PCR; in TCRdb, only in-frame clones are kept and a portion is missing. V and J calls and clone size follow that table, whereas D and trimming were derived from the DNA. Among some 50,000 clones listed, 75% to 95% were seen once. The J segment lost 2 bases and the V segment lost 3 bases, leaving 7 bases of the junction unmatched. The CDR3 covers 16 residues. The germline gives CDR1 LNHDA, CDR2 SQIVND (reference sequence). Sample: peripheral blood. This receptor was identified in a middle-aged man with acute or convalescent COVID-19. The chain employs TRBV19 and TRBJ2-3; 8 bases fit TRBD2. CDR3 bases: TGTGCCAGTAGTATCGTCATAGCGGGATACACAGATACGCAGTATTTT. Amino acid sequence: CASSIVIAGYTDTQYF.